These T cell receptor beta chains were read from a single sample in a study of shared clonotypes between healthy human individuals. The protocol was immunoSEQ multiplex PCR, while the TCRdb copy is restricted to in-frame clones and leaves out a portion. This sample has fewer than 600,000 clones; around 79% occur once, and the top ten carry about 13%. Input material: PBMCs. These TCRs come from a woman in her 40s in good health. Some clones in this sample may be carry-over from other donors' samples. Each CDR3 is given with its conserved first and last residue. D genes are given only for firm matches. Clone size is shown for a subset of rows, as once, few, many or a class of expanded clone.

abundance	v_gene	d_gene	j_gene	CDR3nt	CDR3aa
-	TRBV12-2	-	TRBJ2-5	TGTGCAAGTCGCTTAATTCGACTAGCGGGAGGGCCTTTCGGCCAAGAGACCCAGTACTTC	CASRLIRLAGGPFGQETQYF
-	TRBV11-2	-	TRBJ2-1	TGTGCCAGCAGCTTATTGGGGGTATACAATGAGCAGTTCTTC	CASSLLGVYNEQFF
many	TRBV5-6	-	TRBJ2-3	TGTGCCAGCAGCCTCTACATAACCTGGGGCACAGATACGCAGTATTTT	CASSLYITWGTDTQYF
-	TRBV7-9	-	TRBJ1-5	TGTGCCAGCAGCTCGATAACAGGGAACAATCAGCCCCAGCATTTT	CASSSITGNNQPQHF
-	TRBV27	-	TRBJ2-6	TGTGCCAGCAGACCGGGACAACTAATCAACGTCCTGACTTTC	CASRPGQLINVLTF
-	TRBV27	-	TRBJ1-3	TGTGCCAGCAGTTTCGATCCTGGAAACACCATATATTTT	CASSFDPGNTIYF
-	TRBV18	TRBD1	TRBJ1-3	TGTGCCAGCTCACCATTGACAGGGGGTCAGAGCTCTGGAAACACCATATATTTT	CASSPLTGGQSSGNTIYF
few	TRBV6-1	TRBD2	TRBJ2-7	TGTGCCAGCAGTGGGAGCGGGAGGGCCTGGGAGCAGTACTTC	CASSGSGRAWEQYF
-	TRBV11-2	TRBD2	TRBJ2-7	TGTGCCAGCAGCTTAGATAGACTAGCCCCCTACGAGCAGTACTTC	CASSLDRLAPYEQYF
-	TRBV2	-	TRBJ1-5	TGTGCCAGCAGTGAACAGCAATATCAGCCCCAGCATTTT	CASSEQQYQPQHF
once	TRBV10-3	TRBD1	TRBJ2-3	TGTGCCATCAGGGGGACAGGGGCCCCCACAGATACGCAGTATTTT	CAIRGTGAPTDTQYF
-	TRBV7-3	TRBD2	TRBJ2-7	TGTGCCAGCAGCTGGCGGGAGGGGTACGAGCAGTACTTC	CASSWREGYEQYF
-	TRBV6-6	TRBD1	TRBJ1-2	TGTGCCAGCAGTTACTCCGGGACAGGGGGTCACACCTTC	CASSYSGTGGHTF
-	TRBV5-1	-	TRBJ2-2	TGCGCCAGCAGCTTGCCAGGGGATAGCGGGGAGCTGTTTTTT	CASSLPGDSGELFF
-	TRBV29-1	-	TRBJ2-1	TGCAGCGTTGTCCCGGACACTTACAATGAGCAGTTCTTC	CSVVPDTYNEQFF
-	TRBV2	TRBD2	TRBJ2-1	TGTGCCAGCAGGGGGAGACTAGCGGGAGGGCCGGGCAATGAGCAGTTCTTC	CASRGRLAGGPGNEQFF
-	TRBV7-6	-	TRBJ2-2	TGTGCCAGCAGCTACGGGACTACCGGGGAGCTGTTTTTT	CASSYGTTGELFF
-	TRBV28	-	TRBJ2-7	TGTGCCAGCAGCAACCGGGGCCCCTACGAGCAGTACTTC	CASSNRGPYEQYF
-	TRBV5-1	TRBD2	TRBJ2-3	TGCGCCAGCAGCTTCGACCCCCCGGGACTAGCGGGTCGAGATACGCAGTATTTT	CASSFDPPGLAGRDTQYF
-	TRBV9	-	TRBJ2-3	TGTGCCAGCAGCGGACAGCACTCCCAGTATTTT	CASSGQHSQYF
few	TRBV7-8	-	TRBJ2-7	TGTGCCAGCAGCTTAGAAGGGGGGGAGGCCTACGAGCAGTACTTC	CASSLEGGEAYEQYF
-	TRBV30	TRBD1	TRBJ1-3	TGTGCCTTAGACAGGGCCTCTGGAAACACCATATATTTT	CALDRASGNTIYF
-	TRBV4-2	-	TRBJ2-3	TGTGCCAGCAGCCCCCCGGGGACAGATACGCAGTATTTT	CASSPPGTDTQYF
-	TRBV10-3	-	TRBJ1-5	TGTGCCAGTAGGACAGATAGCAATCAGCCCCAGCATTTT	CASRTDSNQPQHF
-	TRBV18	-	TRBJ2-5	TGTGCCAGCTCACCACCAGTTGAACGAGAGACCCAGTACTTC	CASSPPVERETQYF
-	TRBV6-1	-	TRBJ1-2	TGTGCCAGCAGTGAGTCCCAGGGGAGTAGTACTGGCTACACCTTC	CASSESQGSSTGYTF
-	TRBV7-6	TRBD2	TRBJ2-7	TGTGCCAGCAGCCTGGGGACTAGCGGAACCTACGAGCAGTACTTC	CASSLGTSGTYEQYF
-	TRBV6-1	TRBD1	TRBJ2-5	TGTGCCAGCAGCCGCCGGGACAGAGAGACCCAGTACTTC	CASSRRDRETQYF